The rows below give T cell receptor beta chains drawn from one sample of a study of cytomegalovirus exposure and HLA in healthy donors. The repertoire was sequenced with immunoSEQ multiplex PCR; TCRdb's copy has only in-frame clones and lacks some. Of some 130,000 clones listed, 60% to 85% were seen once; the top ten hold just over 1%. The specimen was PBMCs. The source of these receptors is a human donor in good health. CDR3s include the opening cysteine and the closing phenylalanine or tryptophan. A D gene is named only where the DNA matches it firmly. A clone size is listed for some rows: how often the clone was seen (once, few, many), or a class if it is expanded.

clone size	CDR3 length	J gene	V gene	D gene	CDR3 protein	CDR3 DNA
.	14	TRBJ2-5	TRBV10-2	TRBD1	CASTEGDRQETQYF	TGCGCCAGCACCGAGGGGGACAGACAAGAGACCCAGTACTTC
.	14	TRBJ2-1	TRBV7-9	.	CASSPSGSYNEQFF	TGTGCCAGCAGCCCGTCGGGCTCCTACAATGAGCAGTTCTTC
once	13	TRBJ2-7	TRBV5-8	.	CASFGQLSYEQYF	TGTGCCAGCTTTGGACAGCTCTCCTACGAGCAGTACTTC
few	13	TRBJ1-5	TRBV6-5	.	CASSYSSWQPQHF	TGTGCCAGCAGTTACTCGAGTTGGCAGCCCCAGCATTTT
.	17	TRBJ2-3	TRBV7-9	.	CASCVLSGSPSTDTQYF	TGTGCCAGCTGTGTATTATCGGGATCACCTAGCACAGATACGCAGTATTTT
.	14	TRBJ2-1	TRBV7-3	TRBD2	CASSISGGHNEQFF	TGTGCCAGCAGCATTAGCGGGGGGCACAATGAGCAGTTCTTC
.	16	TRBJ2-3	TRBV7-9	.	CASSLNVGGLADTQYF	TGTGCCAGCAGCTTAAATGTGGGGGGGCTTGCAGATACGCAGTATTTT
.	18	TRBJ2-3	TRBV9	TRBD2	CASSPQGLAGGQTDTQYF	TGTGCCAGCAGCCCCCAAGGCCTAGCGGGGGGGCAAACAGATACGCAGTATTTT
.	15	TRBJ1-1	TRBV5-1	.	CASSLPLGGNTEAFF	TGCGCCAGCAGCTTACCCTTGGGGGGGAACACTGAAGCTTTCTTT
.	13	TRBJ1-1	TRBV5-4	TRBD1	CASSPRQGVEAFF	TGTGCCAGCAGCCCAAGACAGGGTGTTGAAGCTTTCTTT
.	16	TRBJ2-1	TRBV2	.	CASSQGQQLYYNEQFF	TGTGCCAGCAGTCAAGGACAGCAACTCTATTACAATGAGCAGTTCTTC
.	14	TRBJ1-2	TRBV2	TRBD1	CASSTGGASYGYTF	TGTGCCAGCAGTACAGGGGGCGCATCGTACGGCTACACCTTC
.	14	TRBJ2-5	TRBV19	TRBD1	CASSETGGPSTQYF	TGTGCCAGTTCAGAGACAGGGGGCCCGTCGACCCAGTACTTC
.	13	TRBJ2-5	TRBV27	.	CASSGGGQETQYF	TGTGCCAGCAGCGGCGGAGGCCAAGAGACCCAGTACTTC
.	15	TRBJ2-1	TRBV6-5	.	CASSHRGAEGNEQFF	TGTGCCAGCAGTCATCGGGGGGCAGAAGGCAATGAGCAGTTCTTC
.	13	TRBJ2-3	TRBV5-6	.	CASSLDGTDTQYF	TGTGCCAGCAGCCTAGATGGTACAGATACGCAGTATTTT